This T cell receptor beta chain was identified during a study of T cells after yellow fever vaccination. The wider study: Researchers used SMART-Seq v4 Ultra Low Input to prepare fractions that had low cell numbers.

TCR cDNA was made by 5'RACE template switching, adding a universal primer site and UMIs. Each CDR3 protein gets one entry after TCRdb re-called the 5' RACE reads with MiXCR. The sample records roughly 250,000 distinct CDR3 sequences, 10% to 15% being singletons. For this clonotype: Its antigen is still unknown.

Study-level findings and limits: Abundant clonotypes (contaminants from the bulk population) could be present in FACS-sorted repertoires. Clones from primary vaccination mostly reappeared after the booster (roughly 95% CD4, about 88% CD8).

Trimming at V came to 6 bases and at J to 0 bases, leaving 14 bases not matched to a gene. This CDR3 comprises 18 residues. Germline V gives CDR1 DFQATT, CDR2 SNEGSKA (reference sequence). The sequence was obtained from a young man who received the YFV17D yellow fever vaccine. The specimen was CD4+ T cells sorted from PBMCs, collected 45 days after the yellow fever booster vaccination. The chain employs TRBV20-1 and TRBJ2-2; 9 bases are shared with TRBD2. For the CDR3, the DNA is TGCAGTGCCCTAGCGGGAACGGCCTATCTCTCGAACACCGGGGAGCTGTTTTTT. This gives the protein CSALAGTAYLSNTGELFF.